This T cell receptor beta chain was captured in a study of T cell responses to AZD1222 COVID-19 vaccine. The study's findings and limits: CD4 TCRs covered the whole spike, strongest at regions 160-218 and 743-854. Donors were largely white British and mainly female; clonal diversity was possibly underestimated. The repertoires were collected only after the peak T cell response.

Trimming pared 1 base from V and 6 bases from J, leaving 13 bases between. Germline values: CDR1 SSHAT, CDR2 FNYEAQ (reference sequence). This CDR3 is 15 amino acids long. As regards this clone: The target antigen is unknown.

Libraries were prepared by immunoSEQ multiplex PCR; TCRdb keeps only in-frame clonotypes and omits some of them. The data contain about 200,000 clones, over 85% of them singletons. V is TRBV7-7 and J is TRBJ2-1; D remains ambiguous. This sequence originates from an adult who received the MenACWY meningococcal vaccine as a control. This material consisted of peripheral blood, taken 28 days after the second dose of the MenACWY control vaccine. The CDR3 DNA follows: TGTGCCAGCAGCTTAGTGTCGGCGCGATTCAATGAGCAGTTCTTC. Residues: CASSLVSARFNEQFF.